This TCR beta chain was captured by sequencing in a study of OX40 agonist ivuxolimab in advanced cancers. Excluded were patients having autoimmune disease history or systemic immunosuppression. Trimming removed 0 bases from V and 4 bases from J, with 10 bases in between. Germline assignment: CDR1 MNHEY and CDR2 SVGAGI. The CDR3 is made up of 16 amino acids. Repertoires were generated with immunoSEQ multiplex PCR, while TCRdb's copy carries only in-frame clones and drops some. The sample comprises tens of thousands of clones, around nine tenths of which are singletons, and just over 1.4% rests with the top ten.

J is TRBJ2-6 and V is TRBV6-5; D may be TRBD1 or TRBD2 (5 bases each). The TCR originated in an adult with an advanced solid tumor such as melanoma, head and neck, liver or kidney cancer. This specimen consisted of CD4+ or CD8+ T cells sorted from blood, obtained in a trial of the OX40 agonist ivuxolimab. The CDR3, as DNA: TGTGCCAGCAGTTACTCTCGGGGACCCGGGGCCAACGTCCTGACTTTC. Translation: CASSYSRGPGANVLTF.